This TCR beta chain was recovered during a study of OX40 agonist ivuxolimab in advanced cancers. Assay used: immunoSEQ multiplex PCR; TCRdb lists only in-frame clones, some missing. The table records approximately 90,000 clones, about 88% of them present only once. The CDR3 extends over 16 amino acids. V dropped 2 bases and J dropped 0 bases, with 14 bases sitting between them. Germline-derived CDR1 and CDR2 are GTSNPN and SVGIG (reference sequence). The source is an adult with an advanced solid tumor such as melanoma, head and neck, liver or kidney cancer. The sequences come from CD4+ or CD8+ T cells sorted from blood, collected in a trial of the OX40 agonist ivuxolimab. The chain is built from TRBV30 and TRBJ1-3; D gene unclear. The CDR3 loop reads CAWSSYDRGSGNTIYF. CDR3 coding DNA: TGTGCCTGGAGTTCCTATGACCGAGGCTCTGGAAACACCATATATTTT. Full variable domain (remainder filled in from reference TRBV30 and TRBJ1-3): SQTIHQWPATLVQPVGSPLSLECTVEGTSNPNLYWYRQAAGRGLQLLFYSVGIGQISSEVPQNLSASRPQDRQFILSSKKLLLSDSGFYLCAWSSYDRGSGNTIYFGEGSWLTVV.